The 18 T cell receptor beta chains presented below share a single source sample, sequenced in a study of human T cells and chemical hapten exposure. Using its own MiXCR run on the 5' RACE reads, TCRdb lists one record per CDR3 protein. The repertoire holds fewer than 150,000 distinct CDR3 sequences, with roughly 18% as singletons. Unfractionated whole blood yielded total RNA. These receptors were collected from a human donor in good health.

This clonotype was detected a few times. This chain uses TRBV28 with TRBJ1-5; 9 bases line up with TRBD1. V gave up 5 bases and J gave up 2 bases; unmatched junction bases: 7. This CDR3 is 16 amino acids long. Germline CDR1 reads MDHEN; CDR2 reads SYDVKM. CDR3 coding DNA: TGTGCCAGCAGTACGAGGACAGGGGTCGGCAATCAGCCCCAGCATTTT. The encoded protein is CASSTRTGVGNQPQHF.

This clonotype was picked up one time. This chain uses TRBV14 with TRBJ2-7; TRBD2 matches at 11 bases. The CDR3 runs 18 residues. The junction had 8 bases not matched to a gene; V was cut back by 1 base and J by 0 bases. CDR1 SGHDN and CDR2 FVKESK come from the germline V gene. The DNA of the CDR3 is TGTGCCAGCAGCCAAGTCGTGGGACTAGCGGCGAACTCCTACGAGCAGTACTTC. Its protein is CASSQVVGLAANSYEQYF.

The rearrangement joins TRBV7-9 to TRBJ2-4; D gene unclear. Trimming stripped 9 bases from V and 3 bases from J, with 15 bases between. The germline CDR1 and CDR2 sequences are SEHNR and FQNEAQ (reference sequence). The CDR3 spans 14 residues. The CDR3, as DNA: TGTGCCAGTGAGAGAGTGGACGGCAAAAACATTCAGTACTTC. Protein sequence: CASERVDGKNIQYF.

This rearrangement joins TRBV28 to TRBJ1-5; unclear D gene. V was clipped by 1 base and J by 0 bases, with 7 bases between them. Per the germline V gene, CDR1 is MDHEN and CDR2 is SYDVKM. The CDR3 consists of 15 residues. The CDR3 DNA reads TGTGCCAGCAGTTTATCCTCCAATAGCAATCAGCCCCAGCATTTT. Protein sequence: CASSLSSNSNQPQHF.

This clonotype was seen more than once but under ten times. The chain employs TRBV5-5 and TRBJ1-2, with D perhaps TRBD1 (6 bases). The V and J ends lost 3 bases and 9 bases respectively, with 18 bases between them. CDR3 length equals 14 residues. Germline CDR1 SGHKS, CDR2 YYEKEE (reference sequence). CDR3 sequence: CASSSNRVPMSYTF. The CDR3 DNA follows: TGTGCCAGCAGCTCGAACAGGGTTCCAATGAGCTACACCTTC.

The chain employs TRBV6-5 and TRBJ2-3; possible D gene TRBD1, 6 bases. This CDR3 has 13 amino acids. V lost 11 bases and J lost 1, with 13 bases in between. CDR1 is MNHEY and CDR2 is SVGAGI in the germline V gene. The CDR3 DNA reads TGTGCCTCCCGGGACATAGGCACAGATACGCAGTATTTT. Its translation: CASRDIGTDTQYF.

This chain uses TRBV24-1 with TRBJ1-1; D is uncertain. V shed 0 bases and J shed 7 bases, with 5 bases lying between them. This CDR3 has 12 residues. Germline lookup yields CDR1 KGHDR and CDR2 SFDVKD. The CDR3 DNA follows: TGTGCCACCAGTGATTTGATCGGTGAAGCTTTCTTT. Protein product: CATSDLIGEAFF.

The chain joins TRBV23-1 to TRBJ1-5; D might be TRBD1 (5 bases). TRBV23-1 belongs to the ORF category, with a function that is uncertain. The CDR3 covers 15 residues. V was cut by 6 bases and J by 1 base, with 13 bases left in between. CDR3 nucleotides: TGCGCCAGCAGCCCCGCGGGGGAAAGCAATCAGCCCCAGCATTTT. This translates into CASSPAGESNQPQHF.

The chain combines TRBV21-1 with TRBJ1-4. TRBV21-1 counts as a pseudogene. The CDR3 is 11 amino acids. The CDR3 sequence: CASPPYEKLFF. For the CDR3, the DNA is TGTGCCAGCCCACCGTATGAAAAACTGTTTTTT.

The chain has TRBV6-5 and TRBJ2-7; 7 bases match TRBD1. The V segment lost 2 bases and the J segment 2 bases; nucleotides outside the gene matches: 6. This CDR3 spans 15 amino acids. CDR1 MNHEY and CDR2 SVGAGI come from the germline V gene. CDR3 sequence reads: CASSYPTGFAYEQYF. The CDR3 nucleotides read TGTGCCAGCAGTTACCCGACAGGGTTCGCCTACGAGCAGTACTTC.

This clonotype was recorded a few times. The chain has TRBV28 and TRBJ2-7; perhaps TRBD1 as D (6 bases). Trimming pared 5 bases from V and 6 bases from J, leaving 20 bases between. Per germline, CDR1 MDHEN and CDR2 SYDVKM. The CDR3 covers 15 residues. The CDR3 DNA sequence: TGTGCCAGCAGTCCAGGGGACGAGCTGGCTTGCGAGCAGTACTTC. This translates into CASSPGDELACEQYF.

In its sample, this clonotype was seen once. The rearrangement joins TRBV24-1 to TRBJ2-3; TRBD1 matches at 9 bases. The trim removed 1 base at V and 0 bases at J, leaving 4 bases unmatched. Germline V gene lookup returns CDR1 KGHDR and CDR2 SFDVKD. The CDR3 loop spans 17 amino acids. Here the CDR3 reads CATSDFSGQGSTDTQYF. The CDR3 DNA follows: TGTGCCACCAGTGATTTCTCCGGACAGGGGAGCACAGATACGCAGTATTTT.

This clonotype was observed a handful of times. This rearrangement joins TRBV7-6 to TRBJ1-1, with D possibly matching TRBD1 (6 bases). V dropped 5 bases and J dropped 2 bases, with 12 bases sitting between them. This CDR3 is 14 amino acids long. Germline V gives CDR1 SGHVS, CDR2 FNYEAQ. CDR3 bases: TGTGCCAGCAGCAGGGGGGTAGAAAACACTGAAGCTTTCTTT. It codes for CASSRGVENTEAFF.

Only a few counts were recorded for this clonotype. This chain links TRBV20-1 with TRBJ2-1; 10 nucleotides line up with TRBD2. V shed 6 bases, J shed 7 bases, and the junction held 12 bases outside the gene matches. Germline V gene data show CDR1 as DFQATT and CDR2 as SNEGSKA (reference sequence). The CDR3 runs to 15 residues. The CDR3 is CSAPASGRAGNEQFF. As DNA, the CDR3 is TGCAGTGCGCCTGCCAGCGGGAGGGCGGGTAATGAGCAGTTCTTC.

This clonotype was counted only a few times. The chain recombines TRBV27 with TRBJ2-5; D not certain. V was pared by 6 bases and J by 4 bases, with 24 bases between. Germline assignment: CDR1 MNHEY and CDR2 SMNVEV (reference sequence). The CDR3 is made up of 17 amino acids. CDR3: CASRAQSAPARRETQYF. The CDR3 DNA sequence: TGTGCCAGCAGGGCCCAATCGGCCCCGGCCCGGAGAGAGACCCAGTACTTC.

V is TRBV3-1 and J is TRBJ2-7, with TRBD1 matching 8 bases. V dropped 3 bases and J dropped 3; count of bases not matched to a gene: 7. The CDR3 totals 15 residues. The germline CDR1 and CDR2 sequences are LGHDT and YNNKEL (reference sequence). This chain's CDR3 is CASSHGAGGVYEQYF. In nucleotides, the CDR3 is TGTGCCAGCAGCCATGGCGCAGGGGGCGTCTACGAGCAGTACTTC.

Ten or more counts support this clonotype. The CDR3 loop reads CASSLVTTDTQYF. CDR3 sequence (DNA): TGTGCCAGCAGCTTAGTGACTACAGATACGCAGTATTTT. This chain links TRBV7-2 with TRBJ2-3; the D is unclear. The germline gives CDR1 SGHTA, CDR2 FQGNSA. The CDR3 has 13 residues. Trimming took off 1 base at V and 3 bases at J, with 5 bases between the two ends.

The CDR3 nucleotides are TGTGCCAGCAGCTCCCTAACTCCCCAGGGAGCCGGGCCTGATAAACTCTATGGCTACACCTTC. Translating it yields CASSSLTPQGAGPDKLYGYTF. V gene TRBV11-2 combines with J gene TRBJ1-2; D is perhaps TRBD1 (5 bases). This CDR3 is built from 21 residues. Trimming took off 4 bases at V and 4 bases at J, with 34 bases between the two ends. Germline loops: CDR1 SGHAT, CDR2 FQNNGV.